The 2 T cell receptor beta chains below all came from one sample that was sequenced in a study of technical replicates of blood from four donors. Assay used: immunoSEQ multiplex PCR; TCRdb lists only in-frame clones, some missing. The repertoire includes fewer than 75,000 clones, 93% of them detected once, and approximately 0.27% sits in the top ten. The sequencing sample was made of T cells isolated from PBMCs. These receptors all come from a human donor in good health.

This chain uses TRBV2 with TRBJ2-5; TRBD2 might be the D (6 bases). The CDR3 is made up of 15 amino acids. Per the germline V gene, CDR1 is SNHLY and CDR2 is FYNNEI. V lost 0 bases and J lost 4, with 12 bases in between. The CDR3 spells CASSEARTIRETQYF. DNA of the CDR3: TGTGCCAGCAGTGAAGCCCGGACTATCCGAGAGACCCAGTACTTC.

This rearrangement joins TRBV27 to TRBJ1-4; D not certain. CDR1 and CDR2 from the germline V gene are MNHEY and SMNVEV (reference sequence). The CDR3 is 15 amino acids. With 2 bases removed from V and 4 bases from J, the gap between germline ends came to 11 bases. CDR3 bases: TGTGCCAGCAGTTTAAATTCCGGGAGTAATGAAAAACTGTTTTTT. Residues: CASSLNSGSNEKLFF.